The text below deals with one T cell receptor beta chain. The antigen is not known. This record comes from a study of siplizumab effects on memory and regulatory T cells. Study conclusions and caveats: Just a small share of alloreactive clones was traced back to unstimulated subsets.

In germline, CDR1 is MNHEY, CDR2 SVGAGI. CDR3 size: 13 residues. V was trimmed by 6 bases and J by 5 bases, leaving 12 bases between them. Assays captured roughly 110,000 TCR templates per sample. TCRdb's copy holds only in-frame clones and misses some; the assay was immunoSEQ multiplex PCR. Of roughly 120,000 clones in the sample, approximately 94% were seen once. Sequenced: non-Treg CD4+ T cells sorted from blood. The J gene is TRBJ2-3, the V gene TRBV6-5, with TRBD1 as a possible D gene (5 bases). The receptor comes from a human donor in good health. CDR3 sequence: CASRTSQGDTQYF. In nucleotides, the CDR3 is TGTGCCAGCAGGACTTCCCAGGGAGATACGCAGTATTTT.